The next 24 T cell receptor beta chains were all read from a single sample in a study of T cells in Graves' hyperthyroidism and ophthalmopathy. The investigators amplified TCR beta CDR3 regions from RNA transcripts. The HTBI primer set served for first-round RT-PCR of the TCR CDR3. TCRdb recomputed calls from the multiplex PCR reads with MiXCR, one row per CDR3 protein. In the table there are approximately 690,000 distinct CDR3 sequences, about 14% of which are singletons. The sample comprised blood. Receptor source: a woman aged 50 to 65 with Graves' ophthalmopathy.

This clonotype was detected ten times or more. The chain carries TRBV30 and TRBJ2-5, with 10 bases aligning to TRBD1. The V and J ends lost 2 bases and 0 bases, in that order; junction bases with no gene match: 3. The CDR3 is 15 amino acids. Germline V gene sequence: CDR1 GTSNPN, CDR2 SVGIG (reference sequence). The CDR3 spells CAWSSGQGYQETQYF. In DNA, the CDR3 is TGTGCCTGGAGTTCGGGACAGGGGTACCAAGAGACCCAGTACTTC.

There are many counts of this clonotype. The chain couples TRBV18 to TRBJ2-3, with unresolved D. Germline lookup yields CDR1 KGHSH and CDR2 LQKENI. Between the trimmed V and J ends, which lost 0 bases and 2 bases, there was a span of 18 bases. The CDR3 sequence is 18 residues long. The CDR3 sequence: CASSPPWALDGHTDTQYF. Written as DNA, the CDR3 is TGTGCCAGCTCACCACCATGGGCTCTAGATGGGCACACAGATACGCAGTATTTT.

This clonotype was seen at least ten times. The V call is TRBV12-3 or TRBV12-4, the J call TRBJ1-5; 12 nucleotides agree with TRBD1. J gave up 5 bases and V 6 bases, and 5 bases lay outside the gene matches. This CDR3 is 15 amino acids long. As DNA, the CDR3 is TGTGCCAGCAGCTGGGACAGGGGGCCGGATCAGCCCCAGCATTTT. Its protein is CASSWDRGPDQPQHF.

This clonotype was counted many times. J is TRBJ2-5 and V is TRBV19; D gene ambiguous. Germline V gives CDR1 LNHDA, CDR2 SQIVND (reference sequence). The CDR3 has 14 residues. V was trimmed by 3 bases and J by 3 bases, leaving 11 bases between them. The CDR3 DNA sequence: TGTGCCAGTAGTATCGGCGGAGTGGAAGAGACCCAGTACTTC. It is translated as CASSIGGVEETQYF.

The genes are TRBV7-3 and TRBJ2-7, with D unresolved. Germline V gene lookup returns CDR1 SGHTA and CDR2 FQGTGA. This CDR3 spans 14 amino acids. V shed 5 bases and J shed 0 bases, with 11 bases lying between them. The CDR3: CASSAEAASYEQYF. CDR3 sequence (DNA): TGTGCCAGCAGCGCCGAGGCAGCCTCCTACGAGCAGTACTTC.

This clonotype was counted ten times or more. The chain uses TRBV9 and TRBJ2-1, with D possibly being TRBD2 (6 bases). This CDR3 spans 16 amino acids. The germline gives CDR1 SGDLS, CDR2 YYNGEE. V was cut by 4 bases and J by 5 bases, with 19 bases left in between. The CDR3, as DNA: TGTGCCAGCAGCCCACTCCCCAGCGGGTTTAACAATGAGCAGTTCTTC. It is translated as CASSPLPSGFNNEQFF.

This clonotype was detected many times. The chain links TRBV29-1 to TRBJ2-2; TRBD2 aligns across 10 bases. V dropped 4 bases and J dropped 7; count of bases not matched to a gene: 3. CDR1 and CDR2 (germline): SQVTM, ANQGSEA. There are 13 residues in the CDR3. The CDR3 reads CSVGLAGVGELFF. CDR3 bases: TGCAGCGTTGGTCTAGCGGGAGTCGGGGAGCTGTTTTTT.

This chain uses TRBV30 with TRBJ2-7, with 7 positions matching TRBD1. V lost 3 bases and J lost 4; bases outside the gene matches: 15. The germline V gene has CDR1 GTSNPN and CDR2 SVGIG (reference sequence). CDR3 length: 16 amino acids. This CDR3 is CAWREQTTGFRYEQYF. The CDR3 DNA sequence: TGTGCCTGGAGAGAGCAAACGACAGGGTTCCGGTACGAGCAGTACTTC.

In this sample, this clonotype turned up many times. The rearrangement links TRBV20-1 to TRBJ2-3; unclear D gene. V gave up 6 bases and J gave up 2 bases, with 18 bases separating them. CDR3 size: 15 residues. The germline CDR1 and CDR2 sequences are DFQATT and SNEGSKA (reference sequence). CDR3 region: CSAPVDGIYTDTQYF. The DNA of the CDR3 is TGCAGTGCCCCTGTGGATGGCATATACACAGATACGCAGTATTTT.

At least ten counts were recorded for this clonotype. This chain links TRBV27 with TRBJ2-7; D unresolved. Deletions cut 3 bases from V and 3 bases from J, with 15 bases between. CDR3 length: 15 residues. From germline, CDR1 is MNHEY and CDR2 SMNVEV (reference sequence). CDR3 coding DNA: TGTGCCAGCAGTTTGGACCCCTCCCATCTCTACGAGCAGTACTTC. Its translation: CASSLDPSHLYEQYF.

This clonotype was detected many times. The V gene is TRBV7-2, the J gene TRBJ2-7, with 8 bases matching TRBD2. This CDR3 has 16 residues. Germline values: CDR1 SGHTA, CDR2 FQGNSA. Unmatched junction bases numbered 14, after V lost 4 bases and J lost 6 bases. CDR3 loop: CASSSRGSGRGVEQYF. The CDR3, as DNA: TGTGCCAGCAGCTCACGAGGGAGCGGGAGAGGGGTCGAGCAGTACTTC.

This clonotype appeared a few times. The chain couples TRBV5-6 to TRBJ2-1; TRBD2 matches 13 bases. The germline V gene encodes CDR1 SGHDT and CDR2 YYEEEE. This CDR3 spans 17 amino acids. Unmatched junction bases numbered 7, after V lost 3 bases and J lost 4 bases. The DNA of the CDR3 is TGTGCCAGCAGCTCAGGACTAGCGGGAGCAAAATACAATGAGCAGTTCTTC. It encodes CASSSGLAGAKYNEQFF.

Ten or more counts support this clonotype. The chain employs TRBV7-9 and TRBJ2-5, with 10 bases matching TRBD1. Unmatched junction bases numbered 9, after V lost 5 bases and J lost 6 bases. The germline CDR1 and CDR2 sequences are SEHNR and FQNEAQ (reference sequence). This CDR3 region has 15 residues. The CDR3 sequence: CASSPPGQGLQTQYF. CDR3 DNA: TGTGCCAGCAGCCCGCCGGGACAGGGGTTGCAGACCCAGTACTTC.

This clonotype was observed at least ten times. The chain joins TRBV6-1 to TRBJ1-1; D uncertain. V was clipped by 6 bases and J by 0 bases, with 11 bases between them. CDR1 MNHNS and CDR2 SASEGT come from the germline V gene. The CDR3 has 14 amino acids. CDR3 sequence (DNA): TGTGCCAGCAGGGACTTTCCCTTGAACACTGAAGCTTTCTTT. Protein sequence: CASRDFPLNTEAFF.

This clonotype was observed many times. The genes are TRBV9 and TRBJ1-1; tentatively, D is TRBD1 (6 bases). The CDR3 is made up of 15 amino acids. The germline V gene has CDR1 SGDLS and CDR2 YYNGEE. Trimming took off 3 bases at V and 8 bases at J, with 20 bases between the two ends. The CDR3 region has the DNA TGTGCCAGCAGCGCTCGAGGGGGGGGAGAGAGGGAAGCTTTCTTT. Translating gives CASSARGGGEREAFF.

The genes are TRBV9 and TRBJ1-1, with D maybe TRBD1 (6 bases). The CDR3 runs to 13 residues. CDR1 SGDLS and CDR2 YYNGEE come from the germline V gene. V was trimmed by 3 bases and J by 6 bases, leaving 12 bases between them. CDR3 in amino acids: CASSAGGLAEAFF. CDR3 bases: TGTGCCAGCAGCGCCGGGGGCTTGGCTGAAGCTTTCTTT.

This clonotype was counted at least ten times. The chain links TRBV6-5 to TRBJ2-7; possible D gene TRBD1, 5 bases. The CDR3 covers 14 residues. The V end lost 2 bases, the J end lost 2 bases, and 10 bases lay between the germline ends. Germline V lookup: CDR1 MNHEY, CDR2 SVGAGI. DNA of the CDR3: TGTGCCAGCAGTTACAAAGACAGCACCTACGAGCAGTACTTC. This translates into CASSYKDSTYEQYF.

The sample holds many counts of this clonotype. The chain links TRBV10-3 to TRBJ2-3, with 7 bases identical to TRBD2. The CDR3 spans 15 residues. Germline V gene data show CDR1 as ENHRY and CDR2 as SYGVKD. Losses at the gene ends were 10 bases for V and 0 bases for J; bases not matched to a gene: 10. DNA for the CDR3: TGTGCCAGTACTCCCTCGCGGGAGAGCACAGATACGCAGTATTTT. As protein: CASTPSRESTDTQYF.

This clonotype has just a few counts. The rearrangement uses TRBV18 and TRBJ2-7; no definite D call. The V end lost 3 bases, the J end lost 6 bases, and 15 bases lay between the germline ends. The length of the CDR3 is 14 residues. CDR1 and CDR2 from the germline V gene are KGHSH and LQKENI. CDR3 DNA sequence: TGTGCCAGCTCACCTATGCCCACCGTCAGCGAGCAGTACTTC. This translates into CASSPMPTVSEQYF.

This clonotype was picked up a small number of times. The chain uses TRBV11-3 and TRBJ2-7, with TRBD2 matching 13 bases. The CDR3 extends over 17 amino acids. The germline gives CDR1 SGHNT, CDR2 YENEEA. With 4 bases clipped from V and 6 bases from J, the junction kept 12 bases outside the gene matches. CDR3 nucleotide sequence: TGTGCCAGCAGCTCGCGACTAGCGGGAGGTTCCCCCGGCGAGCAGTACTTC. Amino acid sequence: CASSSRLAGGSPGEQYF.

In its sample, this clonotype was seen a few times. The J gene is TRBJ2-1, the V gene TRBV5-6, with a possible D match to TRBD2 (6 bases). Deletions cut 5 bases from V and 5 bases from J, with 17 bases between. Germline V gene data show CDR1 as SGHDT and CDR2 as YYEEEE. This CDR3 has 15 residues. The CDR3 reads CASSLSFGTHNEQFF. In DNA form, the CDR3 reads TGTGCCAGCAGTTTATCCTTCGGGACTCACAATGAGCAGTTCTTC.

This clonotype has ten or more counts. The chain employs TRBV11-2 and TRBJ2-7; D perhaps matches TRBD1 (5 bases). CDR1 is SGHAT and CDR2 is FQNNGV in the germline V gene. The ends were cut back, 3 bases at V and 3 bases at J, with 9 bases in the middle. This CDR3 has 13 residues. CDR3 region: CASSLARGYEQYF. The CDR3 region has the DNA TGTGCCAGCAGCTTGGCTAGGGGCTACGAGCAGTACTTC.

V is TRBV29-1 and J is TRBJ2-7; a weak D match, TRBD2 (5 bases). This CDR3 contains 10 residues. Per the germline V gene, CDR1 is SQVTM and CDR2 is ANQGSEA. V lost 4 bases and J 6 bases, leaving 7 bases between the germline ends. CDR3 amino acids: CSVVRGEQYF. The CDR3 nucleotides read TGCAGCGTTGTACGGGGCGAGCAGTACTTC.

Ten or more counts support this clonotype. The chain uses TRBV27 and TRBJ2-1; D possibly corresponds to TRBD1 (5 bases). The CDR3 runs 16 residues. The V end lost 3 bases, the J end lost 6 bases, and 18 bases lay between the germline ends. Per germline, CDR1 MNHEY and CDR2 SMNVEV (reference sequence). The CDR3 DNA reads as TGTGCCAGCAGTTTTGAGTATGGGGCGAAGGGCAATGAGCAGTTCTTC. This codes for CASSFEYGAKGNEQFF.